The 21 T cell receptor beta chains below were found in one sample sequenced in a study of human T cells and chemical hapten exposure. Time point meaning: patch test 2, 6 weeks after DPC sensitization. As to treatment: therapeutic diphenylcyclopropenone sensitization with weekly scalp DPC. MiXCR was run by TCRdb on the RACE reads, yielding one entry per CDR3 protein. There are tens of thousands of distinct CDR3 sequences in the sample; 9.5% to 10% occur only once, and about 1.7% lies in the top ten. The sequencing here drew on whole blood, taken in connection with sensitization to the hapten diphenylcyclopropenone (DPC). These receptors all stem from a woman in her fifties or sixties with alopecia areata. Some clones in this sample may be carry-over from other donors' samples.

This rearrangement joins TRBV13 to TRBJ2-3; D gene uncertain. The DNA matches TRBJ1-5 better at its end, which makes the J call doubtful. CDR3 length: 11 residues. Germline CDR1 and CDR2: PRHDT and FYEKMQ (reference sequence). CDR3 loop: CASTRPDTQHF. The CDR3, as DNA: TGTGCCAGCACCCGTCCAGATACGCAGCATTTT.

This clonotype was counted at least ten times. J is TRBJ2-2 and V is TRBV20-1; 12 nucleotides agree with TRBD2. Germline V gene lookup returns CDR1 DFQATT and CDR2 SNEGSKA (reference sequence). V was clipped by 3 bases and J by 5 bases; unmatched bases: 4. The CDR3 runs to 15 residues. CDR3 protein: CSARTSGRLTGELFF. Written as DNA, the CDR3 is TGCAGTGCTAGGACTAGCGGGAGACTAACCGGGGAGCTGTTTTTT.

There are a few counts of this clonotype. The gene calls are TRBV28 and TRBJ2-1; D call uncertain. Between the trimmed V and J ends, which lost 1 base and 3 bases, there was a span of 10 bases. Germline CDR1 and CDR2: MDHEN and SYDVKM. The CDR3 spans 15 residues. CDR3 protein: CASSLSGSLYNEQFF. The DNA for the CDR3 is TGTGCCAGCAGTTTATCTGGTTCGCTCTACAATGAGCAGTTCTTC.

The rearrangement uses TRBV18 and TRBJ2-6, with D uncertain. Germline V gives CDR1 KGHSH, CDR2 LQKENI. The CDR3 covers 14 residues. Trimming removed 2 bases from V and 2 bases from J, with 4 bases in between. CDR3 amino acids: CASSPLAGANVLTF. CDR3 nucleotide sequence: TGTGCCAGCTCACCATTGGCTGGGGCCAACGTCCTGACTTTC.

This clonotype has a handful of counts. The CDR3 bases are TGTGCCAGCAGTTATAGCAGCGGGAGAAACTCCTACAATGAGCAGTTCTTC. This encodes CASSYSSGRNSYNEQFF. V and J are TRBV6-5 and TRBJ2-1; 8 bases line up with TRBD2. The trim removed 3 bases at V and 0 bases at J, leaving 7 bases unmatched. The germline V gene encodes CDR1 MNHEY and CDR2 SVGAGI. This CDR3 is built from 17 residues.

The sample holds a few counts of this clonotype. The CDR3 spells CASRGQGYTGELFF. For the CDR3, the DNA is TGTGCCAGCAGGGGACAGGGTTATACCGGGGAGCTGTTTTTT. The genes are TRBV6-7 and TRBJ2-2; 9 bases are a match to TRBD1. TRBV6-7 is placed among ORFs of uncertain function. After removal of 6 bases from V and 5 bases from J, the junction contained 4 bases not matched to a gene. The CDR3 has 14 residues.

This clonotype was recorded a few times. In nucleotides, the CDR3 is TGTGCCAGCAGCTTCCCCACTAGCGGCACAGATACGCAGTATTTT. This gives the protein CASSFPTSGTDTQYF. The chain couples TRBV7-2 to TRBJ2-3, with 7 bases identical to TRBD2. CDR1 and CDR2 from the germline V gene are SGHTA and FQGNSA. CDR3 length: 15 amino acids. V lost 3 bases, J lost 1 base, and 4 bases stayed unmatched.

This clonotype was seen many times. V is TRBV28 and J is TRBJ1-2; 12 nucleotides align to TRBD1. Per germline, CDR1 MDHEN and CDR2 SYDVKM. V lost 5 bases to trimming and J lost 4 bases; unmatched junction nucleotides: 8. This CDR3 is 16 amino acids long. CDR3 nucleotides: TGTGCCAGCAGTCTCTGGGGACAGGGGGCCGGCTATGGCTACACCTTC. Translated: CASSLWGQGAGYGYTF.

This clonotype appeared a few times. This chain joins TRBV12-3 or TRBV12-4 and TRBJ1-4; tentative D call: TRBD1 (6 bases). Trimming pared 2 bases from V and 8 bases from J, leaving 21 bases between. The CDR3 covers 17 residues. The CDR3 spells CASSLMLVGGRGEKLFF. CDR3 bases: TGTGCCAGCAGTTTAATGCTGGTAGGGGGGCGTGGAGAAAAACTGTTTTTT.

The J gene is TRBJ2-2, the V gene TRBV12-3 or TRBV12-4, with D unresolved. This CDR3 is built from 13 residues. The ends were cut back, 2 bases at V and 10 bases at J, with 11 bases in the middle. CDR3 sequence (DNA): TGTGCCAGCAGTTTATGGCTCCCAGAGGAGCTGTTTTTT. This sequence encodes CASSLWLPEELFF.

In its sample, this clonotype was seen many times. The V call is TRBV9, the J call TRBJ1-4; 9 positions match TRBD1. This CDR3 comprises 14 residues. The trim removed 2 bases at V and 5 bases at J, leaving 1 base unmatched. Germline CDR1 is SGDLS and CDR2 is YYNGEE. The chain's CDR3 is CASSVTGGNEKLFF. The CDR3 DNA reads TGTGCCAGCAGCGTGACAGGGGGAAATGAAAAACTGTTTTTT. The full variable domain, rest sourced from reference TRBV9 and TRBJ1-4, is DSGVTQTPKHLITATGQRVTLRCSPRSGDLSVYWYQQSLDQGLQFLIQYYNGEERAKGNILERFSAQQFPDLHSELNLSSLELGDSALYFCASSVTGGNEKLFFGSGTQLSVL.

Ten or more counts support this clonotype. The chain uses TRBV18 and TRBJ1-2; the D gene is possibly TRBD1 (5 bases). Deletions cut 5 bases from V and 4 bases from J, with 11 bases between. Germline V gene sequence: CDR1 KGHSH, CDR2 LQKENI. The CDR3 extends over 13 amino acids. CDR3 residues: CASSADSIYGYTF. The CDR3 DNA follows: TGTGCCAGCTCAGCCGACAGTATCTATGGCTACACCTTC. The whole variable domain, filled in from reference TRBV18 and TRBJ1-2, reads NAGVMQNPRHLVRRRGQEARLRCSPMKGHSHVYWYRQLPEEGLKFMVYLQKENIIDESGMPKERFSAEFPKEGPSILRIQQVVRGDSAAYFCASSADSIYGYTFGSGTRLTVV.

In its sample, this clonotype was seen many times. This chain links TRBV28 with TRBJ1-4; D not certain. The germline CDR1 and CDR2 sequences are MDHEN and SYDVKM. Trimming pared 7 bases from V and 2 bases from J, leaving 14 bases between. The CDR3 contains 15 residues. The CDR3 loop is CASTPAAGTNEKLFF. CDR3 nucleotides: TGTGCCAGCACCCCGGCGGCTGGCACTAATGAAAAACTGTTTTTT.

V and J are TRBV7-2 and TRBJ1-6; maybe TRBD1 (5 bases). The CDR3 runs 12 residues. CDR1 SGHTA and CDR2 FQGNSA come from the germline V gene. Trimming removed 9 bases from V and 9 bases from J, with 12 bases in between. In nucleotides, the CDR3 is TGTGCCAGTGACAGATATTCTTCACCCCTCCACTTT. Its translation is CASDRYSSPLHF.

V usage is TRBV19 and J usage is TRBJ1-4, with 9 bases that match TRBD1. Germline CDR1 LNHDA, CDR2 SQIVND (reference sequence). The V gene end was trimmed by 6 bases and the J gene end by 1 base; junction bases not matched to a gene: 6. This CDR3 is 16 amino acids long. Here the CDR3 DNA reads TGTGCCAGTAGAGCCATGGACAGGGGAACTAATGAAAAACTGTTTTTT. Protein sequence: CASRAMDRGTNEKLFF.

This clonotype showed up many times. The chain employs TRBV12-3 or TRBV12-4 and TRBJ1-2; D gene unclear. Trimming took 7 bases from V and 2 from J, leaving 17 bases between them. This CDR3 region has 15 residues. The CDR3 sequence is CASKSLGPDNYGYTF. In nucleotides, the CDR3 is TGTGCCAGCAAGTCGCTAGGTCCAGACAACTATGGCTACACCTTC.

This sequence joins TRBV28 and TRBJ1-5; D perhaps matches TRBD1 (5 bases). This CDR3 has 12 residues. The V gene's germline CDR1 is MDHEN and CDR2 SYDVKM. CDR3 sequence reads: CGIRGSNQPQHF. CDR3 coding DNA: TGTGGTATACGGGGGAGCAATCAGCCCCAGCATTTT.

V is TRBV27 and J is TRBJ2-3, with D tentatively TRBD2 (5 bases). CDR1 is MNHEY and CDR2 is SMNVEV in the germline V gene (reference sequence). The CDR3 runs to 13 residues. Trimming took 5 bases from V and 5 from J, leaving 11 bases between them. CDR3 nucleotides: TGTGCCAGCAGTCCTTCACGGGGAGATACGCAGTATTTT. This translates into CASSPSRGDTQYF.

This clonotype occurred many times. The chain combines TRBV4-2 with TRBJ1-2; D unresolved. Germline CDR1 is LGHNA and CDR2 is YNFKEQ. The CDR3 runs 15 residues. The ends were cut back, 1 base at V and 0 bases at J, with 9 bases in the middle. Here the CDR3 DNA reads TGTGCCAGCAGCCAAGTGGCGGTAGCTAACTATGGCTACACCTTC. Protein product: CASSQVAVANYGYTF.

This chain joins TRBV7-8 and TRBJ1-3; D is perhaps TRBD1 (6 bases). This CDR3 is 13 amino acids long. CDR1 is SGHVS, CDR2 FQNEAQ, per germline. Trimming pared 3 bases from V and 8 bases from J, leaving 11 bases between. The DNA of the CDR3 is TGTGCCAGCAGCTTCCCAGGGGAGGACACCATATATTTT. Protein: CASSFPGEDTIYF.

V is TRBV3-1 and J is TRBJ1-1; D gene ambiguous. The germline V and J ends were trimmed by 1 base and 5 bases, with 11 bases remaining between them. Germline CDR1 reads LGHDT; CDR2 reads YNNKEL (reference sequence). CDR3 length: 14 amino acids. CDR3 residues: CASSQATTGTEAFF. The CDR3 nucleotides are TGTGCCAGCAGCCAAGCAACAACTGGGACTGAAGCTTTCTTT.